This T cell receptor (beta chain) was captured by sequencing in a study of blood T cells in healthy people across ages. Across the whole study: Using template switching, researchers captured about one barcoded beta molecule for each two T cells. General study results and limits: Estimates of total diversity, which came from one million sequenced T cells, were considered to be underestimates.

Extraction of total RNA produced a minimum of 6 micrograms from each sample. Concerning this clonotype: Its specificity is not known.

The authors ran a second PCR of about 6 to 11 cycles using a sample-barcoded 5' primer and a J-beta primer mix. Every molecule of cDNA carried a tag from a template-switch adaptor with 12 random nucleotides. TCRdb called the 5' RACE reads again in MiXCR, with one record for every CDR3 protein. The profile shows 1.5 million to 2 million distinct CDR3 sequences, roughly 50% of them singletons. Germline-derived CDR1 and CDR2 are LGHNA and YSLEER. Deletions cut 1 base from V and 3 bases from J, with 12 bases between. The CDR3 has 15 amino acids. This TCR came from a woman in her thirties or forties in good health. The specimen sequenced was blood. The chain is built from TRBV4-3 and TRBJ1-2; TRBD1 is a possible D gene (5 bases). In nucleotides, the CDR3 is TGCGCCAGCAGCCAAGGGACATTTAGGGACTATGGCTACACCTTC. Its protein is CASSQGTFRDYGYTF.